This T cell receptor (beta chain) was recorded in a study of metastatic and nonmetastatic thyroid tumors. Treatment of any kind had been given to no patient before thyroid surgery. The CDR3 totals 13 residues. In germline, CDR1 is KGHSH, CDR2 LQKENI. Losses at the gene ends were 6 bases for V and 4 bases for J; bases not matched to a gene: 5. TCRdb re-called the PCR reads via MiXCR. Among approximately 13,000 clones listed, less than 30% were seen once. In this sample, this clone turned up many times. The V gene is TRBV18, the J gene TRBJ1-1; 7 bases match TRBD1. The source of this sequence is a female donor with papillary thyroid cancer or a benign thyroid nodule (not recorded which). Some clones in this sample may be carry-over from other donors' samples. Material for sequencing was blood. The CDR3 sequence: CASSNRGGTEAFF. As DNA, the CDR3 is TGTGCCAGCTCGAACAGGGGCGGCACTGAAGCTTTCTTT.